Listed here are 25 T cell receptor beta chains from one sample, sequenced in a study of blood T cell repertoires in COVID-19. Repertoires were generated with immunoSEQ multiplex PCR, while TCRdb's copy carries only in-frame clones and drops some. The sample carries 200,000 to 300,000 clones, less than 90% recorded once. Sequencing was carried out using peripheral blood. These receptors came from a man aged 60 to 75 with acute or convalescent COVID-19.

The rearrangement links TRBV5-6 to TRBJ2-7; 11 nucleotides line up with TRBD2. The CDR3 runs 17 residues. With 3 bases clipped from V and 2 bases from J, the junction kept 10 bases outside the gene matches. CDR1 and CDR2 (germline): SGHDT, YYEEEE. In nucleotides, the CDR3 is TGTGCCAGCAGCTCCCGTTACCTAGCGGGAGGTCCCTACGAGCAGTACTTC. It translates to CASSSRYLAGGPYEQYF.

CDR3 DNA: TGCAGCTTTAGGACAGGGGCGAACACTGAAGCTTTCTTT. Encoded protein: CSFRTGANTEAFF. This chain uses TRBV29-1 with TRBJ1-1, with 9 bases lining up with TRBD1. The CDR3 has 13 residues. The germline CDR1 and CDR2 sequences are SQVTM and ANQGSEA. The V gene end was trimmed by 8 bases and the J gene end by 1 base; junction bases not matched to a gene: 5.

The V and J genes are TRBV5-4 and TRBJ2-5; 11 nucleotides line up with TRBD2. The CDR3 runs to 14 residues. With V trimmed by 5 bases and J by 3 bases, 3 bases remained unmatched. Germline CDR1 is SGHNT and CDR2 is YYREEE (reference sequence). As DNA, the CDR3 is TGTGCCAGCAGAGAGGGACTAGCGGAAGAGACCCAGTACTTC. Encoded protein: CASREGLAEETQYF. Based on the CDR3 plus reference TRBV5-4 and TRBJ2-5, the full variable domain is ETGVTQSPTHLIKTRGQQVTLRCSSQSGHNTVSWYQQALGQGPQFIFQYYREEENGRGNFPPRFSGLQFPNYSSELNVNALELDDSALYLCASREGLAEETQYFGPGTRLLVL.

The CDR3 sequence is CASNQGGTSGTDTQYF. The CDR3 DNA reads TGCGCCAGCAACCAAGGAGGGACTAGCGGCACAGATACGCAGTATTTT. The chain uses TRBV5-1 and TRBJ2-3, with 10 bases fitting TRBD2. The CDR3 runs to 16 residues. J lost 1 base, V lost 6 bases, and 8 bases had no gene match. CDR1 is SGHRS and CDR2 is YFSETQ in the germline V gene.

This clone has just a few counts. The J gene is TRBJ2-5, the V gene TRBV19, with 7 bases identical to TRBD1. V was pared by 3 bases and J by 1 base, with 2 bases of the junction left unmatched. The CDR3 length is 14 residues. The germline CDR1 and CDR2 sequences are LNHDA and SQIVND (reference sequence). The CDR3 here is CASSIGTAQETQYF. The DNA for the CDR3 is TGTGCCAGTAGTATCGGGACAGCCCAAGAGACCCAGTACTTC.

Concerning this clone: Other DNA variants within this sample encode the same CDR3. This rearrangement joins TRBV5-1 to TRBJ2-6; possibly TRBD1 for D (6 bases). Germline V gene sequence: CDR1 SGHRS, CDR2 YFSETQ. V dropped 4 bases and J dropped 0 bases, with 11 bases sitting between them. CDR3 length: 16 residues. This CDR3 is CASSTGTTSGANVLTF. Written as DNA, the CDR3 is TGCGCCAGCAGCACCGGGACAACCTCTGGGGCCAACGTCCTGACTTTC.

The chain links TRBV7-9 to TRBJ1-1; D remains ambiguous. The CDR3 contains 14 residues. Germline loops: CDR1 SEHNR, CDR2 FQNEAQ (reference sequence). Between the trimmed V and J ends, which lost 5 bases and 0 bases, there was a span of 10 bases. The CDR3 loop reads CASSLLGLNTEAFF. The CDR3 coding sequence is TGTGCCAGCAGCCTACTGGGCTTGAACACTGAAGCTTTCTTT.

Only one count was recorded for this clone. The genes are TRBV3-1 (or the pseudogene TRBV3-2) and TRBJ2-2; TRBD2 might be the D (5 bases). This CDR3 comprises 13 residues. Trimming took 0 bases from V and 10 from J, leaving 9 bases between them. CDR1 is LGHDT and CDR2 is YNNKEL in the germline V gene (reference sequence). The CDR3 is CASSQEMRVELFF. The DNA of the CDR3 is TGTGCCAGCAGCCAAGAGATGAGGGTGGAGCTGTTTTTT.

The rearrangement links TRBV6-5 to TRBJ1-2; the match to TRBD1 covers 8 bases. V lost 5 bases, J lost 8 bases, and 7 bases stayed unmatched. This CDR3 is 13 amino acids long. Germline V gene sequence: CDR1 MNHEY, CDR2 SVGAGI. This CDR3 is CASSKDREGGYTF. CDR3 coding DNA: TGTGCCAGCAGTAAGGACAGGGAAGGAGGCTACACCTTC.

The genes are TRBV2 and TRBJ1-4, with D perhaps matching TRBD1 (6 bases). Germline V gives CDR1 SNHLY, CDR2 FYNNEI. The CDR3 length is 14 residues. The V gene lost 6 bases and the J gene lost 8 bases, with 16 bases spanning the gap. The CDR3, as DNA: TGTGCCAGCAGCTCTCAGGGGCCGGTAGAAAAACTGTTTTTT. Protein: CASSSQGPVEKLFF.

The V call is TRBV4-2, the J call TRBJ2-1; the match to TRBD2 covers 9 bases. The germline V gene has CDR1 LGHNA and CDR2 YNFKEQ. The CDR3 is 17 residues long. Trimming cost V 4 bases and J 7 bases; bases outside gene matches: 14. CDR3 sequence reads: CASSPSLAGVSGNEQFF. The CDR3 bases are TGTGCCAGCAGCCCTTCCTTAGCGGGAGTGAGTGGGAATGAGCAGTTCTTC.

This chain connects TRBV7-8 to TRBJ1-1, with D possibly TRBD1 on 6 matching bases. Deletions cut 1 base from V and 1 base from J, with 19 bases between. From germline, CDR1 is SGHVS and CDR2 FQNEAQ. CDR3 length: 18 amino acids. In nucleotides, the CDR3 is TGTGCCAGCAGCTTAGGGGCAGGGGATGGTTTTGGGAACACTGAAGCTTTCTTT. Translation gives CASSLGAGDGFGNTEAFF.

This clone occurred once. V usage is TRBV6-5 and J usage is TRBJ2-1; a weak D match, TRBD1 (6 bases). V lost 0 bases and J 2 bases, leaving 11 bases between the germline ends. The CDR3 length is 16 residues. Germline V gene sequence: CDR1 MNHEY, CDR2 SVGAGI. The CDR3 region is CASSYSGGMTYNEQFF. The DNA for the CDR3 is TGTGCCAGCAGTTACTCTGGGGGCATGACCTACAATGAGCAGTTCTTC.

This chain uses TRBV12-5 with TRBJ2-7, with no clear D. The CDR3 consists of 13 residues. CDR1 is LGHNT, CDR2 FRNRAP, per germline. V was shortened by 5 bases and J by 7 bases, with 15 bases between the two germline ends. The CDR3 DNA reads TGTGCTAGTGGTCCCTTCGGGTTGGGTGAGCAGTACTTC. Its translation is CASGPFGLGEQYF.

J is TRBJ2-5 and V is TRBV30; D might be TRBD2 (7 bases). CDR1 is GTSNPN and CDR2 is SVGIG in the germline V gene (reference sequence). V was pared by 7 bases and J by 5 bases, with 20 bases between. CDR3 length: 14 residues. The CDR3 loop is CASRGEGVMETQYF. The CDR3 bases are TGTGCCTCAAGAGGGGAGGGGGTAATGGAGACCCAGTACTTC.

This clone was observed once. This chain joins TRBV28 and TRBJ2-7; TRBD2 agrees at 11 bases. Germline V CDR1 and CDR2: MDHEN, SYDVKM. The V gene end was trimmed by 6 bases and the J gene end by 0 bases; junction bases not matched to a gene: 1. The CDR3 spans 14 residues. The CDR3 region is CASSTSGSSYEQYF. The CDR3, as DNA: TGTGCCAGCAGCACTAGCGGGAGCTCCTACGAGCAGTACTTC.

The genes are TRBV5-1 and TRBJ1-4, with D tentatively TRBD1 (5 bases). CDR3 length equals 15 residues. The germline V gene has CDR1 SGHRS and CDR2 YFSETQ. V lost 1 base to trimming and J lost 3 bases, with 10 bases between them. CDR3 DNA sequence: TGCGCCAGCAGCTTGACAGGCGAACCTAATGAAAAACTGTTTTTT. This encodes CASSLTGEPNEKLFF.

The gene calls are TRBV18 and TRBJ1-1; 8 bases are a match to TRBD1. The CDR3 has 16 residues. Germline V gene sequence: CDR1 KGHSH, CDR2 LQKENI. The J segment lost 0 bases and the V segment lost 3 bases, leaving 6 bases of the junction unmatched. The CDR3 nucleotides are TGTGCCAGCTCACCGATGGGGGACAGGATGAACACTGAAGCTTTCTTT. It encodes CASSPMGDRMNTEAFF.

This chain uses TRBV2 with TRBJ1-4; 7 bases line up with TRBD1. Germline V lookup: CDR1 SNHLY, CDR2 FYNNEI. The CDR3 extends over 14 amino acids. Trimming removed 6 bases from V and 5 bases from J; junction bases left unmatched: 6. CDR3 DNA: TGTGCCAGCAGAACCGGGACAGAGAATGAAAAACTGTTTTTT. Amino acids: CASRTGTENEKLFF.

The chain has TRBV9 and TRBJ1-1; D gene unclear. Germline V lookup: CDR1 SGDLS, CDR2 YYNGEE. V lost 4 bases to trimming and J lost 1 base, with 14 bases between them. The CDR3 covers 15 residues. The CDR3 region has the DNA TGTGCCAGCAGCCCCCCTAGCGGTGGGAACACTGAAGCTTTCTTT. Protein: CASSPPSGGNTEAFF.

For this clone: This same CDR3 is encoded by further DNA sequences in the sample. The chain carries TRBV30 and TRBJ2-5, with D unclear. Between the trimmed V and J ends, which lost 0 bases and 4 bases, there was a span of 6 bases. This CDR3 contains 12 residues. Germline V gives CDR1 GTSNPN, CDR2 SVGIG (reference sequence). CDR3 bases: TGTGCCTGGAGTGTGCTAAGAGAGACCCAGTACTTC. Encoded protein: CAWSVLRETQYF.

The CDR3 region is CASSTLGQGLETQYF. The CDR3 bases are TGCGCCAGCAGCACCCTTGGACAGGGCTTGGAGACCCAGTACTTC. The rearrangement uses TRBV5-1 and TRBJ2-5; TRBD1 matches 8 bases. Germline CDR1 SGHRS, CDR2 YFSETQ. The CDR3 has 15 amino acids. V shed 4 bases and J 5 bases; nucleotides not matched to a gene: 10.

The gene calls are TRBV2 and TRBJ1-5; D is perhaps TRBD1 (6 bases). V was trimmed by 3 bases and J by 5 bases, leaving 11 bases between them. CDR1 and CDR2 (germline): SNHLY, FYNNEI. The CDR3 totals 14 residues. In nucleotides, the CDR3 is TGTGCCAGCAGTGATCAGGGGCGGGATCAGCCCCAGCATTTT. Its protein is CASSDQGRDQPQHF.

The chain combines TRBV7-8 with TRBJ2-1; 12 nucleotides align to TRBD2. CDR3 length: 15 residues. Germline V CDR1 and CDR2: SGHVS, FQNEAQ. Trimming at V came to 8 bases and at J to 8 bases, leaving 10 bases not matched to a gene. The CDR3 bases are TGTGCCAGCGCCCGTCTAGCGGGGGGGTGGGATGAGCAGTTCTTC. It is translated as CASARLAGGWDEQFF. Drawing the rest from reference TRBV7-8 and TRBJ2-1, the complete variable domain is GAGVSQSPRYKVAKRGQDVALRCDPISGHVSLFWYQQALGQGPEFLTYFQNEAQLDKSGLPSDRFFAERPEGSVSTLKIQRTQQEDSAVYLCASARLAGGWDEQFFGPGTRLTVL.

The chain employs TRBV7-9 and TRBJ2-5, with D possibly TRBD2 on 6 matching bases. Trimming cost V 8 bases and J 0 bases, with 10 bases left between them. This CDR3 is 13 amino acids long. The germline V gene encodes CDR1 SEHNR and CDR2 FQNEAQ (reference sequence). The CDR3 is CASGGRYQETQYF. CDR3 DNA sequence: TGTGCCAGCGGGGGGAGGTACCAAGAGACCCAGTACTTC.